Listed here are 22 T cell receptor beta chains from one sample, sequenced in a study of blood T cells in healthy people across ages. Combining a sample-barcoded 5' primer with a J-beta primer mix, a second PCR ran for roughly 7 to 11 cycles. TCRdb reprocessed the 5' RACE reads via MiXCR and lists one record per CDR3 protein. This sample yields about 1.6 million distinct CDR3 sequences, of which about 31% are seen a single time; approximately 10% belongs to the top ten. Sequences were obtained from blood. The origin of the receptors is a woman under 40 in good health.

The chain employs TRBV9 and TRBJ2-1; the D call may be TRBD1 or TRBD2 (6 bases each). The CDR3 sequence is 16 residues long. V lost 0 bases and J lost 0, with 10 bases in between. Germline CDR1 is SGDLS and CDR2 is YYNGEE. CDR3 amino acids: CASSVGSGASYNEQFF. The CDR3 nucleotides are TGTGCCAGCAGCGTAGGCTCGGGGGCCTCCTACAATGAGCAGTTCTTC.

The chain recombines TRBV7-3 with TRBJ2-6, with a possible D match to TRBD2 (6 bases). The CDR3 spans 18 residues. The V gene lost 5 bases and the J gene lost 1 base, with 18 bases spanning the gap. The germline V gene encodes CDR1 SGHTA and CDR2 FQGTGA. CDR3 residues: CASSQEGQASSGANVLTF. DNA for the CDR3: TGTGCCAGCAGCCAGGAGGGGCAGGCTTCTTCTGGGGCCAACGTCCTGACTTTC.

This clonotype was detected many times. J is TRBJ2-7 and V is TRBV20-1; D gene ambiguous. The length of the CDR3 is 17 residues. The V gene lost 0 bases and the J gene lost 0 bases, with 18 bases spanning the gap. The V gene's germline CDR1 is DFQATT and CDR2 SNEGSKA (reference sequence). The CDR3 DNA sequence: TGCAGTGCTAGAGATCATCCCGGACGGCCTTACTCCTACGAGCAGTACTTC. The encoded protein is CSARDHPGRPYSYEQYF.

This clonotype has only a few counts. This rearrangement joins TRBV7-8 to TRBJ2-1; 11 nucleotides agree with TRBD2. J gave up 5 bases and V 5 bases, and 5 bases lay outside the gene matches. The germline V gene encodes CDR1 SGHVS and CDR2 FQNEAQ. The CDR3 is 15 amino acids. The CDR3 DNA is TGTGCCAGCAGCAGACTAGCGGGGCGGAACAATGAGCAGTTCTTC. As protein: CASSRLAGRNNEQFF.

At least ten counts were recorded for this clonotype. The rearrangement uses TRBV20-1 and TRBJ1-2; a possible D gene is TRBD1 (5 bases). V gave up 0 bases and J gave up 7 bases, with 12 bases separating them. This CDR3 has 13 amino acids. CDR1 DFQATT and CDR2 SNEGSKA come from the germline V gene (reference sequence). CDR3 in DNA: TGCAGTGCTAGAGACAGGGTCGGCTCTGGCTACACCTTC. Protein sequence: CSARDRVGSGYTF.

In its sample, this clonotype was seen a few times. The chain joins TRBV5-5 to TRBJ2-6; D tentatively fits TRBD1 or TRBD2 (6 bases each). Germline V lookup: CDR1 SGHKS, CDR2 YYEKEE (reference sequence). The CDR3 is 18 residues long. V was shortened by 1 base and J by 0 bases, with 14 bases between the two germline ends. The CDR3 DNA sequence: TGTGCCAGCAGCTTGTTCCCCGGGGGCTCCTCTGGGGCCAACGTCCTGACTTTC. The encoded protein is CASSLFPGGSSGANVLTF.

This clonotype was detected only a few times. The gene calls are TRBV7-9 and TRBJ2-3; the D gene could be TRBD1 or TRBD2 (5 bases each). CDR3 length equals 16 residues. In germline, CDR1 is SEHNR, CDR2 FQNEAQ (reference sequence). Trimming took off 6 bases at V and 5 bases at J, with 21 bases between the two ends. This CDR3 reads CASRSRGFRGRDTQYF. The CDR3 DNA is TGTGCCAGCAGGTCAAGGGGATTCCGGGGACGAGATACGCAGTATTTT.

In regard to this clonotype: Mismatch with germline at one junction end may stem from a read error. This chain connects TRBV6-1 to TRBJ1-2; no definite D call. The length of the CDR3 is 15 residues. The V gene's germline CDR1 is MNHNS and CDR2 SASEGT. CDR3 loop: CASSVPDISNYGCTF. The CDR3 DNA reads TGTGCCAGCAGTGTCCCCGACATTTCTAACTATGGCTGCACCTTC.

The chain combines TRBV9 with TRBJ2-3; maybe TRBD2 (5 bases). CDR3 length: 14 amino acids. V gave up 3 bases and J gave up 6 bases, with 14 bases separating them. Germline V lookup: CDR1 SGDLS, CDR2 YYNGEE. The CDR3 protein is CASSETGLRDTQYF. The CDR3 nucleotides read TGTGCCAGCAGCGAGACCGGACTGCGGGATACGCAGTATTTT.

The CDR3 reads CASTPRGWNTEAFF. Here the CDR3 DNA reads TGTGCCAGCACGCCGAGGGGTTGGAACACTGAAGCTTTCTTT. The J gene is TRBJ1-1, the V gene TRBV11-1; tentatively, D is TRBD1 (5 bases). The CDR3 covers 14 residues. Germline CDR1 is SGHAT and CDR2 is FQDESV (reference sequence). V lost 7 bases and J 1 base, leaving 13 bases between the germline ends.

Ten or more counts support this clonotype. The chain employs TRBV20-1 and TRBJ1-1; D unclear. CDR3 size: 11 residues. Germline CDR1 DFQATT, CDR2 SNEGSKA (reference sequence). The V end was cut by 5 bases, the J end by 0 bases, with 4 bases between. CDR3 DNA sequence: TGCAGTGCTTTAATGAACACTGAAGCTTTCTTT. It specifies CSALMNTEAFF.

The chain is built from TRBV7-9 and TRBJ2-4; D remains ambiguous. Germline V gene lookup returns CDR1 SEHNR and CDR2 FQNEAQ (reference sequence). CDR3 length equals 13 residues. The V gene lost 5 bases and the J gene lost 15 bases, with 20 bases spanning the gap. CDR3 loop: CASSGPPSYERYF. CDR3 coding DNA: TGTGCCAGCAGCGGGCCGCCCTCCTACGAGCGGTACTTC. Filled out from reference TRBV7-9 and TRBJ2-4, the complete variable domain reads DTGVSQNPRHKITKRGQNVTFRCDPISEHNRLYWYRQTLGQGPEFLTYFQNEAQLEKSRLLSDRFSAERPKGSFSTLEIQRTEQGDSAMYLCASSGPPSYERYFGAGTRLSVL.

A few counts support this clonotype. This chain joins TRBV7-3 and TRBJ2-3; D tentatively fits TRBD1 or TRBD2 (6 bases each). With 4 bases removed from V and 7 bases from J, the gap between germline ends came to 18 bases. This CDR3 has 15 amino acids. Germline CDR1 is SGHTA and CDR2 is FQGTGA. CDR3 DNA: TGTGCCAGCAGCTCAACGGGGGCTCCACGATATACGCAGTATTTT. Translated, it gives CASSSTGAPRYTQYF.

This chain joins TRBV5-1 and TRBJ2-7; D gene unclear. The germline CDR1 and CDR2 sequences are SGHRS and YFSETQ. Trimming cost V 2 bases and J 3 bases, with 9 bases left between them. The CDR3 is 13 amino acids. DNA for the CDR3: TGCGCCAGCAGCTTTTGGCAGAACTACGAGCAGTACTTC. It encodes CASSFWQNYEQYF.

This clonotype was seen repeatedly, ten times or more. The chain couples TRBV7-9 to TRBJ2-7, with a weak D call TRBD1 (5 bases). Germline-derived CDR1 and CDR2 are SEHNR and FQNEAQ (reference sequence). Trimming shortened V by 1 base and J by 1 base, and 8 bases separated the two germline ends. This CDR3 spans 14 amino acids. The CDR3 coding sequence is TGTGCCAGCAGCTTAGGCCGACAGTCCTACGAGCAGTACTTC. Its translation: CASSLGRQSYEQYF. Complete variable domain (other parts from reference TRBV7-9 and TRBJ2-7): DTGVSQNPRHKITKRGQNVTFRCDPISEHNRLYWYRQTLGQGPEFLTYFQNEAQLEKSRLLSDRFSAERPKGSFSTLEIQRTEQGDSAMYLCASSLGRQSYEQYFGPGTRLTVT.

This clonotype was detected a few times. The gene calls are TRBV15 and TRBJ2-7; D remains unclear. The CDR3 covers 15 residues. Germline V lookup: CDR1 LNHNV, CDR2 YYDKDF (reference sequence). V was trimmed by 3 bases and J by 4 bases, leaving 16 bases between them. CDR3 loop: CATSREAHGGYEQYF. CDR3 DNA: TGTGCCACCAGCAGGGAAGCCCATGGTGGGTACGAGCAGTACTTC.

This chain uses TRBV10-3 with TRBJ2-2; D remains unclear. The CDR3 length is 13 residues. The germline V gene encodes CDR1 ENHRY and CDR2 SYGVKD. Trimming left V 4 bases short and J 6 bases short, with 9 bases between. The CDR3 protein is CAISGSGPGELFF. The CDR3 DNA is TGTGCCATCAGTGGATCGGGCCCCGGGGAGCTGTTTTTT.

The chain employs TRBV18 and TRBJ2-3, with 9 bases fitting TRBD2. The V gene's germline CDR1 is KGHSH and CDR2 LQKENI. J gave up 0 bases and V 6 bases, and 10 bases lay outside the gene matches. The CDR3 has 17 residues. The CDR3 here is CASSGGTSLYSTDTQYF. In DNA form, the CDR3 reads TGTGCCAGCTCTGGAGGGACTAGCCTCTATAGCACAGATACGCAGTATTTT.

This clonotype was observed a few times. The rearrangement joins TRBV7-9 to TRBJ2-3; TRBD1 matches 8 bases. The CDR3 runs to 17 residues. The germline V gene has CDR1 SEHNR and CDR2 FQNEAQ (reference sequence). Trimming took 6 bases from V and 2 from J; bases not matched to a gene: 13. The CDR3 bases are TGTGCCAGCAGTCCCAGAGGGGGACAGGCTCCCACAGATACGCAGTATTTT. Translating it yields CASSPRGGQAPTDTQYF.

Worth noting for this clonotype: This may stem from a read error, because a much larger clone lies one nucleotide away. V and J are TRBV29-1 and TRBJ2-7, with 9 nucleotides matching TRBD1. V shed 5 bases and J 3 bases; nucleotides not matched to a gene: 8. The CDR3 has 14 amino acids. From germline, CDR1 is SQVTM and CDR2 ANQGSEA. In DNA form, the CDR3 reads TGCAGCGTTACCTCCCGGGACAGGGACTACGAGCAGTACTTC. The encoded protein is CSVTSRDRDYEQYF.

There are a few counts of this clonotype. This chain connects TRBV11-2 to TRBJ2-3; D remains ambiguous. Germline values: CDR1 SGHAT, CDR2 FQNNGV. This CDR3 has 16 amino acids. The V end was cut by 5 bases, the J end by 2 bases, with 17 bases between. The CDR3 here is CASSARMDGYTDTQYF. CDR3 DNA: TGTGCCAGCAGCGCACGCATGGACGGTTACACAGATACGCAGTATTTT.

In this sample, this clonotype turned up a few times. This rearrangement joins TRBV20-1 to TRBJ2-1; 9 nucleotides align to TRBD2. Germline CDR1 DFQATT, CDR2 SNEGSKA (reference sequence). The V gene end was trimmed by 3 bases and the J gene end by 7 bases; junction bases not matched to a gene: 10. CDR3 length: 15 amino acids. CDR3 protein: CSASRGGGAINEQFF. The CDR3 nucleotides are TGCAGTGCTAGTCGGGGCGGGGGGGCCATTAATGAGCAGTTCTTC.